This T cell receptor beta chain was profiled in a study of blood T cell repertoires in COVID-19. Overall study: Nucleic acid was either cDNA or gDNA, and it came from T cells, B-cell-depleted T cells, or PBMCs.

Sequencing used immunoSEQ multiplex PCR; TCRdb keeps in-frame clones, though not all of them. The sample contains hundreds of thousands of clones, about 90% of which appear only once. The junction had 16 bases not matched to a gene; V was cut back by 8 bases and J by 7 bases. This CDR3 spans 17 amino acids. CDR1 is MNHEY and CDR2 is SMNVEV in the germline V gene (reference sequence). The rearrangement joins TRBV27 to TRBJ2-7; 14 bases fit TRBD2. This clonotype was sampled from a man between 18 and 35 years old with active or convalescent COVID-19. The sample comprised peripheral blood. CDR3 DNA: TGTGCCAGCCAGGGACTAGCGGGAGTATTCGGGTTAAGGGAGCAGTACTTC. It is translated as CASQGLAGVFGLREQYF.